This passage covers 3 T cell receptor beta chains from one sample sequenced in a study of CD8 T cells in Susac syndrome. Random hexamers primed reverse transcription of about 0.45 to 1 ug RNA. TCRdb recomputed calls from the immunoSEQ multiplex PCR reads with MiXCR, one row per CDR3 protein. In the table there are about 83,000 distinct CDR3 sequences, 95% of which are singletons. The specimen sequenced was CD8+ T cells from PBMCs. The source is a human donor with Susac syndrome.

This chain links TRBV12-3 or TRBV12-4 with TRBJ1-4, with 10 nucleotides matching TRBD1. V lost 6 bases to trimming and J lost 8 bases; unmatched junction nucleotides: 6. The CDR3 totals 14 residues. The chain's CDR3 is CASRGGQGTEKLFF. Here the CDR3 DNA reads TGTGCCAGCAGAGGGGGACAGGGGACGGAAAAACTGTTTTTT.

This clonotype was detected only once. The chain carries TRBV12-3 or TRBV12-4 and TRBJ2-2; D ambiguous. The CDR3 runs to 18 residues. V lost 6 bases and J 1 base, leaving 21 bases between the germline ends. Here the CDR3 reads CASRLIVLWVKNTGELFF. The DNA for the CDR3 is TGTGCCAGCAGACTTATAGTTCTTTGGGTAAAGAACACCGGGGAGCTGTTTTTT.

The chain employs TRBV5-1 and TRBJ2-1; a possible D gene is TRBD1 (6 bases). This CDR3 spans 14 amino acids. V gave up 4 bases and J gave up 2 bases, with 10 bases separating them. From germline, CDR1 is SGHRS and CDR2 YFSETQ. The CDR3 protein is CASSGDKAYNEQFF. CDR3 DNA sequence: TGCGCCAGCAGCGGGGACAAAGCCTACAATGAGCAGTTCTTC.